The rows below give T cell receptor beta chains drawn from one sample of a study of T cells after yellow fever vaccination. TCRdb independently ran MiXCR on the 5' RACE reads; one entry per CDR3 protein. The repertoire holds under 300,000 distinct CDR3 sequences, roughly 13% seen once, with approximately 0.49% in the top ten. The sample in question was CD4+ T cells sorted from PBMCs, obtained 45 days after the yellow fever booster vaccination. Source of these receptors: a young man who received the YFV17D yellow fever vaccine. The CDR3 runs from the conserved cysteine through the conserved F or W. Fields, in order: clone size, D gene, V gene, J gene, CDR3 protein, CDR3 DNA. A D gene is named only where the DNA matches it firmly. Size is stated for part of the rows, as once, few or many counts, or as a class when the clone is expanded.

NA	NA	TRBV5-8	TRBJ1-3	CASSVQVGTIYF	TGTGCCAGCAGCGTTCAGGTCGGCACCATATATTTT
NA	TRBD2	TRBV5-1	TRBJ2-5	CASSLEGSGTWETQYF	TGCGCCAGCAGCTTGGAGGGTAGCGGGACATGGGAGACCCAGTACTTC
NA	NA	TRBV7-2	TRBJ2-7	CASSLAGSRVNEQYF	TGTGCCAGCAGCTTAGCCGGGTCCAGGGTAAACGAGCAGTACTTC
NA	TRBD2	TRBV12-3/TRBV12-4	TRBJ2-1	CASSRLAGGSEQFF	TGTGCCAGCAGTCGGCTAGCGGGGGGGAGCGAGCAGTTCTTC
NA	NA	TRBV20-1	TRBJ1-2	CSAWGQSGYTF	TGCAGTGCATGGGGACAATCAGGCTACACCTTC
NA	TRBD1	TRBV4-2	TRBJ2-2	CASSQGRQGARATGELFF	TGTGCCAGCAGCCAAGGTAGACAGGGGGCGCGGGCCACCGGGGAGCTGTTTTTT
few	NA	TRBV5-5	TRBJ1-2	CASSLDVGVNYGYTF	TGTGCCAGCAGCTTGGACGTCGGGGTTAACTATGGCTACACCTTC
NA	NA	TRBV20-1	TRBJ2-7	CSGWGPGRPGKPRGAEVGQYF	TGCAGTGGATGGGGGCCTGGTCGACCAGGAAAGCCCCGAGGAGCTGAAGTTGGGCAGTACTTC
NA	NA	TRBV28	TRBJ1-5	CASSALGEGRNQPQHF	TGTGCCAGCAGTGCCCTGGGAGAGGGGAGAAATCAGCCCCAGCATTTT
few	NA	TRBV2	TRBJ2-5	CASNRGSADQETQYF	TGTGCCAGCAACCGGGGGTCCGCGGATCAAGAGACCCAGTACTTC
NA	NA	TRBV27	TRBJ2-1	CASSFSFRDEQFF	TGTGCCAGCAGTTTCTCATTCCGGGATGAGCAGTTCTTC
few	NA	TRBV10-3	TRBJ2-7	CAISPGPTLGYEQYF	TGTGCCATCAGTCCGGGCCCCACATTGGGCTACGAGCAGTACTTC
many	NA	TRBV5-1	TRBJ2-4	CASSLTQGQNIQYF	TGCGCCAGCAGCTTGACGCAGGGTCAAAACATTCAGTACTTC
few	TRBD1	TRBV5-1	TRBJ2-4	CASSRELGQGEDIQYF	TGCGCCAGCAGCCGGGAATTAGGACAGGGTGAGGACATTCAGTACTTC
NA	NA	TRBV7-2	TRBJ1-1	CASSWGGPTEAFF	TGTGCCAGCAGCTGGGGGGGGCCAACTGAAGCTTTCTTT
few	TRBD2	TRBV7-8	TRBJ2-7	CASCRLAEDEQYF	TGTGCCAGCTGCCGACTAGCGGAAGACGAGCAGTACTTC
NA	NA	TRBV6-2/TRBV6-3	TRBJ2-7	CASSHTLWEQYF	TGTGCCAGCAGTCACACTCTTTGGGAGCAGTACTTC
NA	TRBD2	TRBV5-5	TRBJ2-1	CASSFVTSGRPHNEQFF	TGTGCCAGCAGCTTCGTTACTAGCGGGAGGCCGCACAATGAGCAGTTCTTC
NA	NA	TRBV9	TRBJ2-1	CASTRGDSYNEQFF	TGTGCCAGCACAAGGGGGGACTCCTACAATGAGCAGTTCTTC
NA	TRBD2	TRBV6-1	TRBJ2-2	CASSPQASGGNTGELFF	TGTGCCAGCAGTCCACAAGCTAGCGGGGGGAACACCGGGGAGCTGTTTTTT
NA	NA	TRBV4-3	TRBJ2-6	CASSQEGGNSGANVLTF	TGCGCCAGCAGCCAAGAGGGGGGTAACTCTGGGGCCAACGTCCTGACTTTC
few	NA	TRBV27	TRBJ2-2	CASSLNPGELFF	TGTGCCAGCAGTTTAAACCCCGGGGAGCTGTTTTTT
few	NA	TRBV11-2	TRBJ2-2	CASSLWGRTGWGLNTGELFF	TGTGCCAGCAGCTTATGGGGACGGACAGGTTGGGGACTGAACACCGGGGAGCTGTTTTTT
few	NA	TRBV6-2/TRBV6-3	TRBJ2-7	CASRRVRSSYEQYF	TGTGCCAGCAGGCGAGTGAGGAGCTCCTACGAGCAGTACTTC
many	TRBD2	TRBV4-3	TRBJ2-3	CASSRGLAGGADTQYF	TGCGCCAGCAGCCGCGGACTAGCGGGGGGCGCAGATACGCAGTATTTT
few	TRBD2	TRBV15	TRBJ2-1	CATSRGSGTSGNYNEQFF	TGTGCCACCAGCAGAGGTTCCGGGACTAGCGGGAATTACAATGAGCAGTTCTTC
few	NA	TRBV10-3	TRBJ1-5	CAISGGGAGAGQPQHF	TGTGCCATCAGTGGCGGGGGGGCAGGAGCAGGTCAGCCCCAGCATTTT
few	NA	TRBV7-8	TRBJ1-2	CASSFRAGTENGYTF	TGTGCCAGCAGCTTTAGAGCGGGGACCGAAAATGGCTACACCTTC
few	NA	TRBV10-3	TRBJ2-1	CAISDFRGAVFHEQFF	TGTGCCATCAGTGATTTTAGGGGGGCCGTGTTCCATGAGCAGTTCTTC
few	TRBD1	TRBV3-1	TRBJ2-7	CASSPTPLRQGAVEQYF	TGTGCCAGCAGCCCGACCCCCCTAAGACAGGGGGCGGTCGAGCAGTACTTC
few	NA	TRBV12-3/TRBV12-4	TRBJ2-2	CASSLAQTGELFF	TGTGCCAGCAGTTTAGCCCAGACCGGGGAGCTGTTTTTT
NA	NA	TRBV12-3/TRBV12-4	TRBJ1-2	CASSLAASRGYYGYTF	TGTGCCAGCAGTTTAGCTGCTTCGCGGGGGTACTATGGCTACACCTTC
NA	NA	TRBV5-1	TRBJ1-5	CASSLGDLGQPQHF	TGCGCCAGCAGCTTGGGTGATCTCGGTCAGCCCCAGCATTTT
NA	TRBD1	TRBV20-1	TRBJ1-1	CSARDYGQGFTEAFF	TGCAGTGCTAGAGACTACGGACAGGGGTTCACTGAAGCTTTCTTT
few	NA	TRBV5-6	TRBJ2-1	CASSTWGASSYNEQFF	TGTGCCAGCAGCACCTGGGGCGCGAGCTCCTACAATGAGCAGTTCTTC
NA	NA	TRBV5-1	TRBJ2-3	CASSSRGAETDTQYF	TGCGCCAGCAGCTCCAGGGGGGCAGAGACAGATACGCAGTATTTT
NA	NA	TRBV4-3	TRBJ2-3	CASSHEGQRSGTDTQYF	TGCGCCAGCAGCCACGAAGGTCAGCGGAGCGGAACAGATACGCAGTATTTT
few	NA	TRBV12-3/TRBV12-4	TRBJ1-1	CASSPSGRANTEAFF	TGTGCCAGCAGTCCCTCCGGACGGGCGAACACTGAAGCTTTCTTT
few	NA	TRBV12-3/TRBV12-4	TRBJ1-3	CASSLDLSGNTIYF	TGTGCCAGCAGTTTAGACCTCTCTGGAAACACCATATATTTT
NA	NA	TRBV7-9	TRBJ2-5	CASSLQERETQYF	TGTGCCAGCAGCCTTCAGGAAAGAGAGACCCAGTACTTC
few	NA	TRBV6-2/TRBV6-3	TRBJ2-7	CASSYSVVGKPDRWEQYF	TGTGCCAGCAGTTACTCGGTCGTTGGGAAGCCCGACCGATGGGAGCAGTACTTC
few	NA	TRBV12-3/TRBV12-4	TRBJ1-1	CASSIRGGSEAFF	TGTGCCAGCAGCATTAGGGGGGGCTCGGAAGCTTTCTTT
NA	NA	TRBV6-6	TRBJ1-1	CASVTGKNTEAFF	TGTGCCTCAGTGACGGGTAAGAACACTGAAGCTTTCTTT
NA	TRBD1	TRBV7-2	TRBJ2-7	CASSRAPGQIYEQYF	TGTGCCAGCAGCCGAGCTCCGGGACAGATATACGAGCAGTACTTC
NA	TRBD1	TRBV7-8	TRBJ2-1	CASSYRDRGIDEQFF	TGTGCCAGCAGCTACCGGGACAGGGGCATCGATGAGCAGTTCTTC
NA	TRBD1	TRBV6-2/TRBV6-3	TRBJ2-2	CASSKTGGTGELFF	TGTGCCAGCAGTAAAACAGGGGGGACCGGGGAGCTGTTTTTT
NA	TRBD2	TRBV20-1	TRBJ2-1	CSARDEAGGGNEQFF	TGCAGTGCGCGAGACGAGGCGGGAGGGGGGAATGAGCAGTTCTTC
NA	NA	TRBV7-2	TRBJ2-1	CASSPAGTTYNEQFF	TGTGCCAGCAGCCCAGCGGGCACAACCTACAATGAGCAGTTCTTC
few	NA	TRBV7-2	TRBJ1-6	CASSGGHKFYF	TGTGCCAGCAGTGGGGGACATAAGTTCTACTTT
many	NA	TRBV20-1	TRBJ2-2	CSARVDSVNTGELFF	TGCAGTGCTAGAGTCGATTCCGTGAACACCGGGGAGCTGTTTTTT
NA	NA	TRBV5-1	TRBJ2-2	CASSFGALNTGELFF	TGCGCCAGCAGCTTTGGAGCACTCAACACCGGGGAGCTGTTTTTT
few	NA	TRBV20-1	TRBJ1-5	CSASPQDGRTTSNQPQHF	TGCAGTGCTAGCCCTCAGGACGGTCGTACCACTAGCAATCAGCCCCAGCATTTT
few	NA	TRBV2	TRBJ2-7	CASSESLTVSYEQYF	TGTGCCAGCAGTGAAAGTCTAACCGTATCCTACGAGCAGTACTTC
NA	NA	TRBV28	TRBJ1-1	CAATERPTEAFF	TGTGCCGCCACCGAAAGGCCAACTGAAGCTTTCTTT
few	NA	TRBV2	TRBJ2-7	CASSGFAYEQYF	TGTGCCAGCAGTGGATTCGCCTACGAGCAGTACTTC
few	NA	TRBV5-1	TRBJ2-7	CASSLLAQGGYEQYF	TGCGCCAGCAGCTTATTAGCCCAGGGCGGCTACGAGCAGTACTTC